Sequencing of this TCR beta chain was carried out in a study of blood T cells in healthy people across ages. The CDR3 contains 13 residues. The trim removed 8 bases at V and 1 base at J, leaving 3 bases unmatched. Next came a second PCR, run for roughly 6 to 11 cycles, which used a sample-barcoded 5' primer along with a J-beta primer mix. TCRdb itself ran the 5' RACE reads through MiXCR, one entry per CDR3 protein. The repertoire has about 1 million distinct CDR3 sequences, around 27% of them found once; the top ten carry 0.75%. This clonotype has just a few counts. This same sample was also taken into another study, of T cells of mothers and their children.

The sample comprised blood. The V call is TRBV12-3 or TRBV12-4, the J call TRBJ2-7; 9 bases line up with TRBD1. The sequence derives from a girl aged 2 to 10 in good health. The CDR3 DNA is TGTGCCAGCGTAGGGACAGGGTCCTACGAGCAGTACTTC. Translating it yields CASVGTGSYEQYF.